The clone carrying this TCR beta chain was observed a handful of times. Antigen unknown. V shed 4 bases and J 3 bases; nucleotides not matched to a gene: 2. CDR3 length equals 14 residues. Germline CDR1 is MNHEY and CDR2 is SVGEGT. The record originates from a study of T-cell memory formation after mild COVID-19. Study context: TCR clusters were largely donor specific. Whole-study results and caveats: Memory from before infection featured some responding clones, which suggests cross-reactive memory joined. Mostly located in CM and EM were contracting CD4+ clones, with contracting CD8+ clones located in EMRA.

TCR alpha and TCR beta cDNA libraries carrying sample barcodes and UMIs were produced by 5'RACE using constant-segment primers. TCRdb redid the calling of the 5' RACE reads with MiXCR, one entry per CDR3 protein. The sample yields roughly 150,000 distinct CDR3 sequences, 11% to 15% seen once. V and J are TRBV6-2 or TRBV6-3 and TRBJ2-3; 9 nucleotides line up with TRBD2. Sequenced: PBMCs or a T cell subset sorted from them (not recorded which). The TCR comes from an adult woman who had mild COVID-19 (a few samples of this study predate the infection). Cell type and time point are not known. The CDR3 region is CASSWTSATDTQYF. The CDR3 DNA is TGTGCCAGCAGTTGGACTAGCGCGACAGATACGCAGTATTTT.